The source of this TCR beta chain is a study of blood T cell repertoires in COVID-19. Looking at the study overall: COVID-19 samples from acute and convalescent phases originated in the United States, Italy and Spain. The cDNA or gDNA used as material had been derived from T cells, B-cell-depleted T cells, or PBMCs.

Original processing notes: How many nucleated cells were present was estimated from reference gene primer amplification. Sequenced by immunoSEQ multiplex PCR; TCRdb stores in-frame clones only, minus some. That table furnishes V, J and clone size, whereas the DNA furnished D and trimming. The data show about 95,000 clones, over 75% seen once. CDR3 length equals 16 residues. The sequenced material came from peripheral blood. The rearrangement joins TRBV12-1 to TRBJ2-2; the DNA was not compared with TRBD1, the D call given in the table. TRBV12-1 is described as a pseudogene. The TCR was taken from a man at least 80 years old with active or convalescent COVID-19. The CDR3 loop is CASSSMGQRNTGELFF. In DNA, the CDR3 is TGTGCCAGCAGCTCTATGGGACAGAGGAACACCGGGGAGCTGTTTTTT.